This is a list of T cell receptor beta chains from one sample in a study of cytomegalovirus exposure and HLA in healthy donors. Clones were read by immunoSEQ multiplex PCR, and TCRdb kept only the in-frame ones, dropping some. The sample lists some 120,000 clones; about 63% were seen once. The material sequenced was PBMCs. These receptors all stem from a man aged 25 to 40 in good health and CMV-seropositive. The CDR3 runs from the conserved cysteine through the conserved F or W. Each record gives: clone size, CDR3 length, D gene, J gene, V gene, CDR3 protein, CDR3 DNA. A D gene is named only where the DNA matches it firmly. A row's size may be missing; if present it is once, few, many or a size class.

>.|13|TRBD1|TRBJ2-7|TRBV7-9
CASTGQDSYEQYF
TGTGCCAGCACCGGACAGGACTCCTACGAGCAGTACTTC
>.|15|.|TRBJ1-5|TRBV19
CASSIDGGWNQPQHF
TGTGCCAGTAGTATAGATGGAGGTTGGAATCAGCCCCAGCATTTT
>.|15|.|TRBJ2-3|TRBV5-1
CASMTSGAPTDTQYF
TGCGCCAGCATGACCTCAGGGGCGCCGACAGATACGCAGTATTTT
>.|14|TRBD1|TRBJ2-1|TRBV7-3
CASSSTTGGNEQFF
TGTGCCAGCAGCTCAACTACAGGGGGCAATGAGCAGTTCTTC
>.|15|TRBD1|TRBJ2-1|TRBV7-8
CASSTTGGTVGEQFF
TGTGCCAGCAGCACGACAGGGGGCACGGTCGGTGAGCAGTTCTTC
>few|16|.|TRBJ1-5|TRBV18
CASSPPDWGVDQPQHF
TGTGCCAGCTCACCACCAGATTGGGGGGTGGATCAGCCCCAGCATTTT
>.|15|TRBD1|TRBJ1-1|TRBV7-8
CASSYPTGRNTEAFF
TGTGCCAGCAGCTACCCGACAGGGAGGAACACTGAAGCTTTCTTT
>few|14|.|TRBJ2-5|TRBV5-6
CASSLVPYQETQYF
TGTGCCAGCAGCTTGGTCCCGTACCAAGAGACCCAGTACTTC
>.|15|TRBD1|TRBJ1-4|TRBV4-2
CASSLKGDGGQGLFF
TGTGCCAGCAGCCTAAAGGGGGACGGGGGACAGGGCCTGTTTTTT
>.|14|.|TRBJ2-7|TRBV5-1
CASSLGEGGDEQYF
TGCGCCAGCAGCTTGGGGGAAGGGGGGGACGAGCAGTACTTC
>.|14|TRBD2|TRBJ2-1|TRBV7-6
CASSPSGARPEQFF
TGTGCCAGCAGCCCTAGCGGGGCCCGCCCTGAGCAGTTCTTC
>.|13|.|TRBJ2-1|TRBV5-4
CASQNEGINEQFF
TGTGCCAGCCAAAATGAGGGTATCAATGAGCAGTTCTTC
>.|15|.|TRBJ2-2|TRBV9
CASSVRVSNTGELFF
TGTGCCAGCAGCGTACGGGTATCGAACACCGGGGAGCTGTTTTTT
>.|18|.|TRBJ2-1|TRBV9
CASSVSGSHDSNLNEQFF
TGTGCCAGCAGCGTATCGGGGTCACATGATTCGAATCTCAATGAGCAGTTCTTC
>.|15|TRBD2|TRBJ2-3|TRBV9
CASSALAGSTDTQYF
TGTGCCAGCAGCGCCCTAGCGGGAAGCACAGATACGCAGTATTTT
>.|18|.|TRBJ1-3|TRBV7-6
CASSQGHPSPDSGNTIYF
TGTGCCAGCTCCCAGGGACACCCTTCGCCGGACTCTGGAAACACCATATATTTT
>few|14|TRBD2|TRBJ2-2|TRBV5-1
CASSYSTSSGELFF
TGCGCCAGCAGCTATTCGACTAGCTCCGGGGAGCTGTTTTTT
>.|17|TRBD2|TRBJ2-1|TRBV13
CASSLVGRREPVNEQFF
TGTGCCAGCAGCTTAGTCGGGCGGCGGGAGCCAGTCAATGAGCAGTTCTTC
>.|14|.|TRBJ1-1|TRBV21-1
CASSKDRPAREAFF
TGTGCCAGCAGCAAAGACAGGCCGGCGCGGGAAGCTTTCTTT
>.|17|.|TRBJ2-5|TRBV21-1
CARYGTSGSTVGETQYF
TGTGCCAGGTACGGGACTAGCGGGTCTACAGTGGGAGAGACCCAGTACTTC
>.|14|TRBD1|TRBJ2-7|TRBV5-1
CASSGRDRGSEQYF
TGCGCCAGCAGCGGCCGGGACAGGGGCTCCGAGCAGTACTTC
>.|14|TRBD2|TRBJ2-1|TRBV7-9
CASSPRTSGNEQFF
TGTGCCAGCAGCCCGCGGACTAGCGGAAATGAGCAGTTCTTC
>.|11|TRBD1|TRBJ1-1|TRBV10-2
CATQQGAEAFF
TGCGCCACCCAGCAGGGGGCCGAAGCTTTCTTT
>once|15|.|TRBJ2-7|TRBV5-1
CASSSSGLRSYEQYF
TGCGCCAGCAGCTCCTCGGGACTCCGTTCCTACGAGCAGTACTTC
>.|19|.|TRBJ1-1|TRBV4-2
CASSQRPGTAAGRDTEAFF
TGTGCCAGCAGCCAACGGCCTGGGACGGCTGCCGGGAGGGACACTGAAGCTTTCTTT
>.|14|.|TRBJ2-4|TRBV2
CASSQGILKNIQYF
TGTGCCAGCAGTCAGGGAATACTCAAAAACATTCAGTACTTC
>.|17|.|TRBJ2-1|TRBV7-6
CASSLVDSGRSYNEQFF
TGTGCCAGCAGCTTAGTAGATAGCGGACGCTCCTACAATGAGCAGTTCTTC
>.|13|.|TRBJ1-5|TRBV5-5
CASALDPYQPQHF
TGTGCCAGCGCTCTAGATCCGTATCAGCCCCAGCATTTT
>few|14|.|TRBJ1-1|TRBV7-3
CASSKTLEDTEAFF
TGTGCCAGCAGCAAGACCCTGGAGGACACTGAAGCTTTCTTT
>.|12|.|TRBJ2-2|TRBV4-1
CASSQGTWELFF
TGCGCCAGCAGCCAAGGGACTTGGGAGCTGTTTTTT
>.|15|TRBD1|TRBJ1-1|TRBV6-5
CASRQTPGQGTEAFF
TGTGCCAGCAGACAGACTCCGGGACAGGGTACTGAAGCTTTCTTT
>.|13|.|TRBJ1-1|TRBV9
CASSIMPGTEAFF
TGTGCCAGCAGCATCATGCCGGGGACTGAAGCTTTCTTT
>.|14|TRBD1|TRBJ2-7|TRBV7-9
CASSRGQGHYEQYF
TGTGCCAGCAGCCGAGGACAGGGTCACTACGAGCAGTACTTC
>.|14|TRBD2|TRBJ2-1|TRBV7-2
CASSERTSYNEQFF
TGTGCCAGCAGCGAGCGGACTAGCTACAATGAGCAGTTCTTC
>.|13|.|TRBJ1-1|TRBV30
CAWRKTDYTEAFF
TGTGCCTGGCGAAAGACAGACTACACTGAAGCTTTCTTT
>.|11|TRBD1|TRBJ2-1|TRBV20-1
CSASFGQGEFF
TGCAGTGCTAGCTTCGGACAGGGTGAGTTCTTC